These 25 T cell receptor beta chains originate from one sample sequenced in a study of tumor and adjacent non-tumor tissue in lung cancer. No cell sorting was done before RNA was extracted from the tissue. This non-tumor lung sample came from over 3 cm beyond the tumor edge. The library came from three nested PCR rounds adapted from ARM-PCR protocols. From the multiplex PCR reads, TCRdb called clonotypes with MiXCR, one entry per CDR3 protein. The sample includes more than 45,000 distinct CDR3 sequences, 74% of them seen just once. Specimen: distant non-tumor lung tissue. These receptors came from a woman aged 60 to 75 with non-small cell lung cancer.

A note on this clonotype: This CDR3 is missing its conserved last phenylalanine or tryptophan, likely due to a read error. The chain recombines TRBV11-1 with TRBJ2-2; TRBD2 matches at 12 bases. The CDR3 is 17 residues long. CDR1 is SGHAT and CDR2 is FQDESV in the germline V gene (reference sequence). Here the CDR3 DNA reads TGTGGCAGCAGCCTGCGACTAGCGGGAGAATCCACCGGGGAGCTGTTTCTT. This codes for CGSSLRLAGESTGELFL.

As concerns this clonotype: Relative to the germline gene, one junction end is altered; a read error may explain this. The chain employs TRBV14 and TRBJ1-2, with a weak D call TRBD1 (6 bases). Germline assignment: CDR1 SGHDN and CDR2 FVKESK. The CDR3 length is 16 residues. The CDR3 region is CVSSQARGEWGVGYTF. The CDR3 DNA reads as TGTGTCAGCAGCCAAGCCAGGGGAGAGTGGGGTGTCGGCTACACCTTC.

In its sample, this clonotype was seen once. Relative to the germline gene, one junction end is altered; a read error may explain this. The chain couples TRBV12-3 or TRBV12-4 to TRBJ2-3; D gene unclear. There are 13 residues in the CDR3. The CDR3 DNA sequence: TGTGCCAGCAGTTTTGACGGCACGGATACGCAGTATTTT. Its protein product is CASSFDGTDTQYF.

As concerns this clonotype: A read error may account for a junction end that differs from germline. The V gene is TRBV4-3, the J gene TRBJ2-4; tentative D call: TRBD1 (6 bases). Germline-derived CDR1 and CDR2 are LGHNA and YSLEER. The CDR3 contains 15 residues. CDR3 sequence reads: CTSSLSWTAENIQYF. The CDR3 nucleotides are TGCACCAGCAGCCTCTCCTGGACAGCTGAAAACATTCAGTACTTC.

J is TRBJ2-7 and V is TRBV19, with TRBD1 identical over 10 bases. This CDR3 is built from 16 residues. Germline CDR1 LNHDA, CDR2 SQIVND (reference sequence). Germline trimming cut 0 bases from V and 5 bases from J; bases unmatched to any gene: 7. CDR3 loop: CASSIELRQGADEQYF. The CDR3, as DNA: TGTGCCAGTAGTATAGAGTTGAGACAGGGGGCCGACGAGCAGTACTTC.

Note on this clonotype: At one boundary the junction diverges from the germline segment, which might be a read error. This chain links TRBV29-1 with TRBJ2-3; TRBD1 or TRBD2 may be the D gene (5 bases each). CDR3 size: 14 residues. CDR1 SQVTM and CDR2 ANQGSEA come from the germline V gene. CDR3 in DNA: TGCAGCGTTGTTCGGGGCCTCGAGGCAGATATGCAGTATTTT. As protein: CSVVRGLEADMQYF.

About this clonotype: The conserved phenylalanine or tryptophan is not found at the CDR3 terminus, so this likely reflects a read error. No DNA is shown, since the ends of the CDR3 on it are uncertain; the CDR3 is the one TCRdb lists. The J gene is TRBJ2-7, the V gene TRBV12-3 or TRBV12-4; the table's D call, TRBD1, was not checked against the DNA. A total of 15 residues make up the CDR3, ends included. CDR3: CASNLAQGQGGEHYS.

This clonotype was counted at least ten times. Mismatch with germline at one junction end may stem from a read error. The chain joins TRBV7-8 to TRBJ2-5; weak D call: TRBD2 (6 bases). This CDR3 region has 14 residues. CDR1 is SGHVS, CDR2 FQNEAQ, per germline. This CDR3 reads CASSTLGTEETQCF. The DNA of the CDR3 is TGTGCCAGCAGCACCTTGGGGACTGAAGAGACCCAGTGCTTC.

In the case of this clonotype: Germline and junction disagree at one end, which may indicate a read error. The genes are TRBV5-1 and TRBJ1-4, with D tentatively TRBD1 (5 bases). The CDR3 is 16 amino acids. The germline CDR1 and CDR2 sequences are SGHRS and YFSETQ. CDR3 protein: CASSPTRDPTNEKPFF. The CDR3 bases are TGCGCCAGCAGCCCGACAAGGGACCCAACTAATGAAAAACCGTTTTTT.

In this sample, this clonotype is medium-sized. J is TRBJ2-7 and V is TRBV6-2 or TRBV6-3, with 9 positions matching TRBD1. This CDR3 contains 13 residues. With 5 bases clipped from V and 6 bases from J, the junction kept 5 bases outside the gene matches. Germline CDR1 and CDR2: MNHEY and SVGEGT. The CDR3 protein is CASSVDRGGEQYF. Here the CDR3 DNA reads TGTGCCAGCAGTGTGGACAGGGGTGGCGAGCAGTACTTC.

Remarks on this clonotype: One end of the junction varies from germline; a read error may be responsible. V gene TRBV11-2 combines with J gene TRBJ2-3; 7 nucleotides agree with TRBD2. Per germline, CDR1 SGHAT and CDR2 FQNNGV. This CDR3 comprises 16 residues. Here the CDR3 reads CASSLDSLTSIDTQYF. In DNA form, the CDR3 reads TGTGCCAGCAGCTTAGATTCCTTGACTAGCATAGATACGCAGTATTTT.

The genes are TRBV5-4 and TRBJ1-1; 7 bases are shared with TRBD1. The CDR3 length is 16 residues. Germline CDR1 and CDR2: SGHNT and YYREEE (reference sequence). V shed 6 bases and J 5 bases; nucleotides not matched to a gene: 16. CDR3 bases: TGTGCCAGCAATCGAGGGGATACAGGGGCAAGGACTGAAGCTTTCTTT. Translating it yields CASNRGDTGARTEAFF. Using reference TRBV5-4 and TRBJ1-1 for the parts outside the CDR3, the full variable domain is ETGVTQSPTHLIKTRGQQVTLRCSSQSGHNTVSWYQQALGQGPQFIFQYYREEENGRGNFPPRFSGLQFPNYSSELNVNALELDDSALYLCASNRGDTGARTEAFFGQGTRLTVV.

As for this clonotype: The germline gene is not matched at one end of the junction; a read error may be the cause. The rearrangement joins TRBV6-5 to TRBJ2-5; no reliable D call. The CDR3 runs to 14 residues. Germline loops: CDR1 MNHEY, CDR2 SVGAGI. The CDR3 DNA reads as TGTGCCAGCAGTGGGTCAGTGGGTCAAAAGACCCGGTACTTC. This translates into CASSGSVGQKTRYF.

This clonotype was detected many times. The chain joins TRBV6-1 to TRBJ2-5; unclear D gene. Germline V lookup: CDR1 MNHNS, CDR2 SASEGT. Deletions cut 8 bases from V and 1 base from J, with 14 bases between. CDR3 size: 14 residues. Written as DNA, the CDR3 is TGTGCCAGCCTCGGGTTTCTTGGCCAAGAGACCCAGTACTTC. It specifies CASLGFLGQETQYF.

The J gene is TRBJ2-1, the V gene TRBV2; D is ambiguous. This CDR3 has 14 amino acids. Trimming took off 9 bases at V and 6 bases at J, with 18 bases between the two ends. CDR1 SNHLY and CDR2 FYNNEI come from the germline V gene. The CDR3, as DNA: TGTGCCAGGAGACCCAAAGGGTACCTCAATGAGCAGTTCTTC. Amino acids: CARRPKGYLNEQFF. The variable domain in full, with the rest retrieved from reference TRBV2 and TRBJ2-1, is EPEVTQTPSHQVTQMGQEVILRCVPISNHLYFYWYRQILGQKVEFLVSFYNNEISEKSEIFDDQFSVERPDGSNFTLKIRSTKLEDSAMYFCARRPKGYLNEQFFGPGTRLTVL.

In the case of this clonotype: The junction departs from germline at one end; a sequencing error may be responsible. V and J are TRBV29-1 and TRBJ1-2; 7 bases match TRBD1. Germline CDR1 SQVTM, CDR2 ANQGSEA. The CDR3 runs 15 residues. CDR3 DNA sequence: TGCAACCCCCAGGGGGTCGGGATTTCTAACTATGGCCACACCTTC. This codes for CNPQGVGISNYGHTF. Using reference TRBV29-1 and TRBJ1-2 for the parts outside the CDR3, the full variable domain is SAVISQKPSRDICQRGTSLTIQCQVDSQVTMMFWYRQQPGQSLTLIATANQGSEATYESGFVIDKFPISRPNLTFSTLTVSNMSPEDSSIYLCNPQGVGISNYGHTFGSGTRLTVV.

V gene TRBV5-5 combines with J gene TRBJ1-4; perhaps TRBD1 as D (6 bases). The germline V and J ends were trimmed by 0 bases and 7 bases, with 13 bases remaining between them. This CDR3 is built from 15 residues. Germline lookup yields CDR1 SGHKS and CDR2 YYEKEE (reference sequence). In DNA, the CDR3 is TGTGCCAGCAGCTTGGAAGGACAGCATAGTGAAAAACTGTTTTTT. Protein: CASSLEGQHSEKLFF.

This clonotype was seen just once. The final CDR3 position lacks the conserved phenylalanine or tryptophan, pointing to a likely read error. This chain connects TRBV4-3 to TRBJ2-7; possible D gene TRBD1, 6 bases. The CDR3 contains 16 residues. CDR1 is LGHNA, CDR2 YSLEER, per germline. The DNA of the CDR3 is TGCGCCAGTAGCCAAGATAACGGACAGAGGGCCTACGAGCAGTACTTA. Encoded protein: CASSQDNGQRAYEQYL.

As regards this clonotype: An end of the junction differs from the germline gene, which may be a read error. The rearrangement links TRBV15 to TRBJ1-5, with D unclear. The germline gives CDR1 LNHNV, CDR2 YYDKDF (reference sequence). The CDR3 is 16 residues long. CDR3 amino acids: CAASRDSQGRHQPQHF. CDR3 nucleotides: TGTGCCGCCAGCAGAGATTCTCAAGGTCGCCATCAGCCCCAGCATTTT. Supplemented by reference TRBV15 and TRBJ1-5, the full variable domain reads DAMVIQNPRYQVTQFGKPVTLSCSQTLNHNVMYWYQQKSSQAPKLLFHYYDKDFNNEADTPDNFQSRRPNTSFCFLDIRSPGLGDTAMYLCAASRDSQGRHQPQHFGDGTRLSIL.

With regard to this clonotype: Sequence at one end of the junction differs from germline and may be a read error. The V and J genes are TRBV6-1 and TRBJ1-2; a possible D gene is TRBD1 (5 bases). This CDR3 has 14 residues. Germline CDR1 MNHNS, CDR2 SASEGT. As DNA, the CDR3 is TGTGCCGGCAGTAACACAGGAATTAACTATGGCTACACCTTC. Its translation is CAGSNTGINYGYTF.

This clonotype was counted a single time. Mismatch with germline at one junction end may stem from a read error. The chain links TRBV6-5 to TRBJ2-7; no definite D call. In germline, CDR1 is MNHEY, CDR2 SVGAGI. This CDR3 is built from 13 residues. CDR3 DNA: TGTGCCAGCAATTACTGTGGAGTCCACGAGCAGTACTTC. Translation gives CASNYCGVHEQYF.

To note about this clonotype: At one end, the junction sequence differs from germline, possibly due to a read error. CDR3 nucleotide sequence: TGTGCCAGCAATAGACAGGATAGCGATCAGCCCCACCATTTT. This sequence encodes CASNRQDSDQPHHF. This chain uses TRBV6-1 with TRBJ1-5, with D possibly TRBD1 on 6 matching bases. Germline CDR1 MNHNS, CDR2 SASEGT. This CDR3 spans 14 amino acids.

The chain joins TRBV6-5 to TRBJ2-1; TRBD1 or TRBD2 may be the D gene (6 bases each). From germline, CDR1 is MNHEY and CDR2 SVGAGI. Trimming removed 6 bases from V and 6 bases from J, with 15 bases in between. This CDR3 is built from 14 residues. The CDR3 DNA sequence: TGTGCCAGCAGGCGGGACACCCTGATCAATGAGCAGTTCTTC. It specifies CASRRDTLINEQFF.

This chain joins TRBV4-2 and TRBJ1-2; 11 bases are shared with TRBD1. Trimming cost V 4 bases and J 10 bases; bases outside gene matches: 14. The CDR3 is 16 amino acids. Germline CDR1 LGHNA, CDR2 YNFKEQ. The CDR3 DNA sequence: TGTGCCAGCAGCCCTGACCCAGGACAGGGGGCGTTTGACTACACCTTC. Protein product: CASSPDPGQGAFDYTF.

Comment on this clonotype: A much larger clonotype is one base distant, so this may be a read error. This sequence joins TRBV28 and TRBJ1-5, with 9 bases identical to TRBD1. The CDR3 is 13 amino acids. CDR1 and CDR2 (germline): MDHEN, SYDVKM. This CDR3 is CVSSDRGNQPQHF. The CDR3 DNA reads TGTGTCAGCTCAGACAGGGGGAATCAGCCCCAGCATTTT. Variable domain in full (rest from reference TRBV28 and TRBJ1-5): DVKVTQSSRYLVKRTGEKVFLECVQDMDHENMFWYRQDPGLGLRLIYFSYDVKMKEKGDIPEGYSVSREKKERFSLILESASTNQTSMYLCVSSDRGNQPQHFGDGTRLSIL.